The present TCR beta chain was sequenced within a study of Ad26.COV2.S vaccination and SARS-CoV-2 variants. Measured with immunoSEQ multiplex PCR; TCRdb has only the in-frame clones, and not every one. The sample holds under 550,000 clones; approximately 88% are singletons and the top ten take 3.6%. This clone was picked up one time. Its antigen is unidentified. CDR1 MNHNY and CDR2 SVGAGI come from the germline V gene (reference sequence). This CDR3 is built from 19 residues. The V and J ends lost 5 bases and 4 bases respectively, with 29 bases between them. Findings and caveats of the study: Following vaccination, spike-specific CD8+ and CD4+ T cell responses reportedly exhibited substantial breadth.

Treatment defined: 15 to 20 received Ad26.COV2.S at low or high dose, single or two shots; roughly 5 received placebo; per-sample allocation not given. Vaccine and placebo recipients were sampled on day 63 after the first injection. V is TRBV6-6 and J is TRBJ1-2; maybe TRBD1 (6 bases). The input for sequencing was peripheral blood, taken in a trial of Ad26.COV2.S vaccine versus placebo. The sequence was collected from a person aged 18 to 65 who received the Ad26.COV2.S COVID-19 vaccine or a placebo. The CDR3 here is CASSLGGGRFKELIYGYTF. CDR3 DNA: TGTGCCAGCAGTCTCGGCGGGGGGCGATTCAAGGAACTTATCTATGGCTACACCTTC.